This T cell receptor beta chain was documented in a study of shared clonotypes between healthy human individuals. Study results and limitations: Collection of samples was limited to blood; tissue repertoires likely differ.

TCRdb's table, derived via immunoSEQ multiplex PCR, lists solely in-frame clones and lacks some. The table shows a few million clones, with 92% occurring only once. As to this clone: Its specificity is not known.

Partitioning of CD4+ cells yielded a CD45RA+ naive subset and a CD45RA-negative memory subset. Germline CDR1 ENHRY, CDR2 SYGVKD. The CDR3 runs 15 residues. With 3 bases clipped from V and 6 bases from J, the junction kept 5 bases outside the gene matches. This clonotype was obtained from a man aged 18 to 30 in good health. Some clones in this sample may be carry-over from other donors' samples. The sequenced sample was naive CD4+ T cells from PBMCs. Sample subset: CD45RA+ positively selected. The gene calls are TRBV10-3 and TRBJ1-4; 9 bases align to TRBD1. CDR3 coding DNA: TGTGCCATCAGTGACCTGAGGACAGGGGATGAAAAACTGTTTTTT. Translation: CAISDLRTGDEKLFF.